A single sample is the source of the 29 T cell receptor beta chains below, sequenced in a study of blood T cell repertoires in COVID-19. TCRdb's table, derived via immunoSEQ multiplex PCR, lists solely in-frame clones and lacks some. The sample has 89,000 or so clones, approximately 85% seen once. Sequenced: peripheral blood. The source of these receptors is a human donor in a cohort sampled during active COVID-19.

The chain recombines TRBV19 with TRBJ2-3; 13 nucleotides align to TRBD2. CDR1 and CDR2 from the germline V gene are LNHDA and SQIVND (reference sequence). CDR3 length: 18 residues. J was trimmed by 4 bases and V by 6 bases; bases with no gene match: 13. The CDR3 DNA reads TGTGCCAGTAGGAGACTAGCGGGAGGTCCGCCTAGCTCAGATACGCAGTATTTT. It is translated as CASRRLAGGPPSSDTQYF.

This chain joins TRBV9 and TRBJ2-2; D is perhaps TRBD2 (6 bases). Trimming took off 5 bases at V and 0 bases at J, with 17 bases between the two ends. Germline V gene data show CDR1 as SGDLS and CDR2 as YYNGEE. There are 17 residues in the CDR3. The CDR3 loop reads CASSATSRGANTGELFF. In nucleotides, the CDR3 is TGTGCCAGCAGTGCAACTAGCAGAGGGGCGAACACCGGGGAGCTGTTTTTT.

A few counts support this clone. The chain couples TRBV6-4 to TRBJ2-7; 11 bases fit TRBD1. Germline V gives CDR1 MRHNA, CDR2 SNTAGT. V lost 5 bases and J lost 6; bases outside the gene matches: 6. This CDR3 is 14 amino acids long. CDR3 DNA: TGTGCCAGCAGTAGGACAGGGGGCAGGGCCGAGCAGTACTTC. Translation gives CASSRTGGRAEQYF.

This sequence joins TRBV25-1 and TRBJ1-5; D not resolved. V shed 6 bases and J shed 0 bases, with 6 bases lying between them. There are 13 residues in the CDR3. The germline CDR1 and CDR2 sequences are MGHDK and SYGVNS. For the CDR3, the DNA is TGTGCCAGCAGACAGTCTAGCAATCAGCCCCAGCATTTT. The encoded protein is CASRQSSNQPQHF.

A single count supports this clone. The V and J genes are TRBV9 and TRBJ1-1; maybe TRBD1 (5 bases). The germline gives CDR1 SGDLS, CDR2 YYNGEE. This CDR3 is 16 amino acids long. V gave up 2 bases and J gave up 4 bases, with 18 bases separating them. The CDR3 DNA sequence: TGTGCCAGCAGCGTGGGGGTCGGGGGACGGAGCACTGAAGCTTTCTTT. Encoded protein: CASSVGVGGRSTEAFF.

This chain joins TRBV12-3 or TRBV12-4 and TRBJ1-3; TRBD1 matches 7 bases. CDR3 length equals 13 residues. After removal of 7 bases from V and 8 bases from J, the junction contained 8 bases not matched to a gene. The CDR3 coding sequence is TGTGCCAGCAAACAGGGGTTAGGATACACCATATATTTT. Protein product: CASKQGLGYTIYF.

The chain uses TRBV19 and TRBJ1-1; D not resolved. Trimming cost V 4 bases and J 11 bases, with 14 bases left between them. Germline CDR1 reads LNHDA; CDR2 reads SQIVND (reference sequence). CDR3 length equals 12 residues. CDR3 bases: TGTGCCAGTAGTAATTCGGGGTACGGGGCTTTCTTT. This gives the protein CASSNSGYGAFF.

This clone was observed once. This chain uses TRBV6-6 with TRBJ2-7; D is perhaps TRBD1 (5 bases). This CDR3 is 14 amino acids long. Trimming took off 0 bases at V and 3 bases at J, with 9 bases between the two ends. The germline CDR1 and CDR2 sequences are MNHNY and SVGAGI (reference sequence). Here the CDR3 DNA reads TGTGCCAGCAGTTACTCCACAGGCCTCTACGAGCAGTACTTC. Protein product: CASSYSTGLYEQYF.

This sequence joins TRBV6-2 or TRBV6-3 and TRBJ1-5, with 8 bases lining up with TRBD1. This CDR3 has 17 residues. The V gene's germline CDR1 is MNHEY and CDR2 SVGEGT. J lost 2 bases, V lost 4 bases, and 10 bases had no gene match. The DNA for the CDR3 is TGTGCCAGCAGTTCATGGGACAGGTTAAGGGGCAATCAGCCCCAGCATTTT. It codes for CASSSWDRLRGNQPQHF.

The chain recombines TRBV11-2 with TRBJ1-1; a weak D match, TRBD1 (5 bases). Deletions cut 2 bases from V and 8 bases from J, with 9 bases between. Germline V lookup: CDR1 SGHAT, CDR2 FQNNGV. This CDR3 has 12 residues. The CDR3: CASSLYRTEAFF. CDR3 nucleotide sequence: TGTGCCAGCAGCTTATATAGGACAGAAGCTTTCTTT. The full variable domain, its missing parts supplied by reference TRBV11-2 and TRBJ1-1, is EAGVAQSPRYKIIEKRQSVAFWCNPISGHATLYWYQQILGQGPKLLIQFQNNGVVDDSQLPKDRFSAERLKGVDSTLKIQPAKLEDSAVYLCASSLYRTEAFFGQGTRLTVV.

The rearrangement links TRBV7-9 to TRBJ1-6; maybe TRBD1 (6 bases). Trimming left V 5 bases short and J 10 bases short, with 15 bases between. Germline CDR1 reads SEHNR; CDR2 reads FQNEAQ (reference sequence). This CDR3 is 14 amino acids long. The CDR3 here is CASSPTGWGSPLHF. DNA of the CDR3: TGTGCCAGCAGCCCAACAGGGTGGGGGTCACCCCTCCACTTT.

This chain links TRBV5-1 with TRBJ1-1, with TRBD1 matching over 8 bases. From germline, CDR1 is SGHRS and CDR2 YFSETQ. The CDR3 contains 14 residues. The V and J ends lost 0 bases and 9 bases, in that order; junction bases with no gene match: 7. The DNA of the CDR3 is TGCGCCAGCAGCTTGGATTGGGCCAGGGGGCAAGCTTTCTTT. It codes for CASSLDWARGQAFF. The full variable domain, rest sourced from reference TRBV5-1 and TRBJ1-1, is KAGVTQTPRYLIKTRGQQVTLSCSPISGHRSVSWYQQTPGQGLQFLFEYFSETQRNKGNFPGRFSGRQFSNSRSEMNVSTLELGDSALYLCASSLDWARGQAFFGQGTRLTVV.

This clone appeared once. The chain combines TRBV4-2 with TRBJ2-5, with 11 bases identical to TRBD2. Germline V CDR1 and CDR2: LGHNA, YNFKEQ. This CDR3 has 16 amino acids. V dropped 4 bases and J dropped 4; count of bases not matched to a gene: 8. The DNA of the CDR3 is TGTGCCAGCAGCCTTGGGACTAGCGGAGGGAGAGAGACCCAGTACTTC. Translation: CASSLGTSGGRETQYF.

This clone is a singleton in its sample. The chain carries TRBV9 and TRBJ2-7; D perhaps matches TRBD1 (6 bases). V was clipped by 0 bases and J by 5 bases, with 12 bases between them. This CDR3 is 14 amino acids long. Germline-derived CDR1 and CDR2 are SGDLS and YYNGEE. DNA of the CDR3: TGTGCCAGCAGCGTAGAGGGGTGGACAGACGAGCAGTACTTC. It is translated as CASSVEGWTDEQYF. Looking up the rest from reference TRBV9 and TRBJ2-7 gives the full variable domain: DSGVTQTPKHLITATGQRVTLRCSPRSGDLSVYWYQQSLDQGLQFLIQYYNGEERAKGNILERFSAQQFPDLHSELNLSSLELGDSALYFCASSVEGWTDEQYFGPGTRLTVT.

This rearrangement joins TRBV7-3 to TRBJ2-7, with 8 bases aligning to TRBD1. V lost 5 bases, J lost 4 bases, and 10 bases stayed unmatched. Germline-derived CDR1 and CDR2 are SGHTA and FQGTGA. The CDR3 totals 15 residues. This CDR3 reads CASSQGTGLLYEQYF. DNA of the CDR3: TGTGCCAGCAGCCAAGGGACAGGCCTCCTATACGAGCAGTACTTC.

This sequence joins TRBV10-3 and TRBJ1-1; D gene unclear. The germline V gene encodes CDR1 ENHRY and CDR2 SYGVKD. The V gene lost 4 bases and the J gene lost 7 bases, with 7 bases spanning the gap. This CDR3 spans 11 amino acids. The DNA of the CDR3 is TGTGCCATCAGTGTGGAGGGTGAAGCTTTCTTT. This sequence encodes CAISVEGEAFF.

The rearrangement links TRBV6-5 to TRBJ2-7; TRBD1 agrees at 7 bases. The V and J ends lost 6 bases and 6 bases, in that order; junction bases with no gene match: 2. The germline CDR1 and CDR2 sequences are MNHEY and SVGAGI. This CDR3 is built from 11 residues. The CDR3 here is CASSTGAEQYF. DNA for the CDR3: TGTGCCAGCAGCACAGGGGCCGAGCAGTACTTC.

CDR3 sequence (DNA): TGTGCCATCAGTGAGGCGGGAGGGCCCTACGAGCAGTACTTC. It encodes CAISEAGGPYEQYF. The chain recombines TRBV10-3 with TRBJ2-7, with 9 bases matching TRBD2. The V and J ends lost 2 bases and 2 bases, in that order; junction bases with no gene match: 1. This CDR3 spans 14 amino acids. The germline CDR1 and CDR2 sequences are ENHRY and SYGVKD.

This clone was seen a handful of times. The CDR3 region has the DNA TGCGCCAGCAGCTTGGAAGGGACAGGACACTCTGGAAACACCATATATTTT. Translating gives CASSLEGTGHSGNTIYF. The chain couples TRBV5-1 to TRBJ1-3; 8 bases map to TRBD1. The V gene end was trimmed by 0 bases and the J gene end by 0 bases; junction bases not matched to a gene: 5. The CDR3 loop spans 17 amino acids. Per germline, CDR1 SGHRS and CDR2 YFSETQ. Looking up the rest from reference TRBV5-1 and TRBJ1-3 gives the full variable domain: KAGVTQTPRYLIKTRGQQVTLSCSPISGHRSVSWYQQTPGQGLQFLFEYFSETQRNKGNFPGRFSGRQFSNSRSEMNVSTLELGDSALYLCASSLEGTGHSGNTIYFGEGSWLTVV.

The chain employs TRBV5-6 and TRBJ2-7; maybe TRBD2 (7 bases). The CDR3 is 16 residues long. Trimming took off 2 bases at V and 4 bases at J, with 19 bases between the two ends. Germline assignment: CDR1 SGHDT and CDR2 YYEEEE. DNA of the CDR3: TGTGCCAGCAGCTTAAGTAGGTGGGGGGGCCGGTACGAGCAGTACTTC. It encodes CASSLSRWGGRYEQYF. Complete variable domain (other parts from reference TRBV5-6 and TRBJ2-7): DAGVTQSPTHLIKTRGQQVTLRCSPKSGHDTVSWYQQALGQGPQFIFQYYEEEERQRGNFPDRFSGHQFPNYSSELNVNALLLGDSALYLCASSLSRWGGRYEQYFGPGTRLTVT.

The chain employs TRBV2 and TRBJ2-7; 7 nucleotides match TRBD2. Germline CDR1 SNHLY, CDR2 FYNNEI. The CDR3 extends over 18 amino acids. J was trimmed by 4 bases and V by 4 bases; bases with no gene match: 19. The CDR3 is CASSVSRSGSGRWYEQYF. CDR3 nucleotides: TGTGCCAGCAGTGTATCCAGAAGCGGTAGCGGGCGGTGGTACGAGCAGTACTTC.

The V and J genes are TRBV9 and TRBJ2-2; 13 nucleotides align to TRBD2. The germline V gene has CDR1 SGDLS and CDR2 YYNGEE. V lost 4 bases, J lost 4 bases, and 13 bases stayed unmatched. This CDR3 spans 19 amino acids. The CDR3 loop reads CASSKTGRLAGGITGELFF. For the CDR3, the DNA is TGTGCCAGCAGCAAAACAGGGAGACTAGCGGGAGGAATCACCGGGGAGCTGTTTTTT.

CDR3 region: CASSQTSGSSYEQYF. CDR3 bases: TGTGCCAGCAGCCAGACTAGCGGGAGCTCCTACGAGCAGTACTTC. The genes are TRBV9 and TRBJ2-7; 12 nucleotides align to TRBD2. V lost 4 bases to trimming and J lost 0 bases; unmatched junction nucleotides: 2. CDR3 length equals 15 residues. Germline CDR1 and CDR2: SGDLS and YYNGEE.

This chain uses TRBV7-9 with TRBJ1-1, with 8 bases lining up with TRBD1. The J segment lost 10 bases and the V segment lost 6 bases, leaving 10 bases of the junction unmatched. CDR3 size: 13 residues. Germline loops: CDR1 SEHNR, CDR2 FQNEAQ (reference sequence). CDR3 region: CASSPGADRVAFF. CDR3 coding DNA: TGTGCCAGCAGTCCTGGAGCGGACAGGGTAGCTTTCTTT.

CDR3 protein: CASSRGAGTGAGGQYF. The CDR3 nucleotides read TGTGCCAGCAGCAGGGGAGCCGGGACAGGGGCAGGGGGGCAGTACTTC. The rearrangement joins TRBV5-6 to TRBJ2-7; 10 bases map to TRBD1. The CDR3 loop spans 16 amino acids. Germline CDR1 and CDR2: SGHDT and YYEEEE. J was trimmed by 9 bases and V by 4 bases; bases with no gene match: 16.

The chain carries TRBV4-3 and TRBJ1-4; weak D call: TRBD1 (5 bases). The V end lost 0 bases, the J end lost 0 bases, and 11 bases lay between the germline ends. There are 17 residues in the CDR3. Germline CDR1 LGHNA, CDR2 YSLEER. This CDR3 reads CASSQDRATATNEKLFF. In nucleotides, the CDR3 is TGCGCCAGCAGCCAAGATCGGGCGACAGCAACTAATGAAAAACTGTTTTTT.

The chain links TRBV7-2 to TRBJ1-2, with TRBD1 matching over 11 bases. This CDR3 is built from 14 residues. V shed 5 bases, J shed 8 bases, and the junction held 7 bases outside the gene matches. Germline CDR1 SGHTA, CDR2 FQGNSA. The CDR3 loop reads CASSTGQGAMGYTF. Here the CDR3 DNA reads TGTGCCAGCAGCACAGGACAGGGGGCGATGGGCTACACCTTC.

This clone was detected only once. The chain employs TRBV5-4 and TRBJ1-6; 7 nucleotides match TRBD1. V lost 3 bases, J lost 6 bases, and 6 bases stayed unmatched. Germline assignment: CDR1 SGHNT and CDR2 YYREEE (reference sequence). The CDR3 covers 15 residues. CDR3 coding DNA: TGTGCCAGCAGCTGGGGACAGTCGGTTAATTCACCCCTCCACTTT. Its protein product is CASSWGQSVNSPLHF. Together with reference TRBV5-4 and TRBJ1-6, the CDR3 gives the full variable domain: ETGVTQSPTHLIKTRGQQVTLRCSSQSGHNTVSWYQQALGQGPQFIFQYYREEENGRGNFPPRFSGLQFPNYSSELNVNALELDDSALYLCASSWGQSVNSPLHFGNGTRLTVT.

The chain recombines TRBV28 with TRBJ1-1; 8 nucleotides match TRBD1. Germline values: CDR1 MDHEN, CDR2 SYDVKM. The CDR3 is 13 amino acids. The ends lost 5 bases at V and 9 bases at J; junction bases unmatched: 8. The chain's CDR3 is CASSQGDRTKAFF. The CDR3 DNA follows: TGTGCCAGCAGTCAAGGGGACAGGACAAAAGCTTTCTTT.